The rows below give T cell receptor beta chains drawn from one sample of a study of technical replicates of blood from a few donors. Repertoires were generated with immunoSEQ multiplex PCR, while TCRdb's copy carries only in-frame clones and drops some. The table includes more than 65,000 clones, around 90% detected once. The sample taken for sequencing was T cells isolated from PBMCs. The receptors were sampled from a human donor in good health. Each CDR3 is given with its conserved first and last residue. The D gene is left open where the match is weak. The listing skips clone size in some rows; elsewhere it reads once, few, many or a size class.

CDR3nt: TGTGCCAGTAGTATATTGGCGGGTTTGACCTACGAGCAGTACTTC; CDR3aa: CASSILAGLTYEQYF; d_gene: .; abundance: .; v_gene: TRBV19; j_gene: TRBJ2-7
CDR3nt: TGTGCCACCAGCAGAGATACGGTTAACTATGGCTACACCTTC; CDR3aa: CATSRDTVNYGYTF; d_gene: .; abundance: .; v_gene: TRBV15; j_gene: TRBJ1-2
CDR3nt: TGTGCCAGCAGTTACATAGGACAGGGGAGTTTGAATGGCTACACCTTC; CDR3aa: CASSYIGQGSLNGYTF; d_gene: TRBD1; abundance: once; v_gene: TRBV6-6; j_gene: TRBJ1-2
CDR3nt: TGTGCCAGCAGCTCCGTGGGGGCCACCGGGGAGCTGTTTTTT; CDR3aa: CASSSVGATGELFF; d_gene: .; abundance: .; v_gene: TRBV7-9; j_gene: TRBJ2-2
CDR3nt: TGTGCCAGCAGGCAGGGGGCTGGGAATCAGCCCCAGCATTTT; CDR3aa: CASRQGAGNQPQHF; d_gene: TRBD1; abundance: .; v_gene: TRBV6-5; j_gene: TRBJ1-5
CDR3nt: TGTGCCAGCTGGGGACAGGGGGCGTTTAGGCAGCCCCAGCATTTT; CDR3aa: CASWGQGAFRQPQHF; d_gene: TRBD1; abundance: .; v_gene: TRBV28; j_gene: TRBJ1-5
CDR3nt: TGTGCCATTAGGGACAGGGCGTACCAGCCCCAGCATTTT; CDR3aa: CAIRDRAYQPQHF; d_gene: TRBD1; abundance: .; v_gene: TRBV28; j_gene: TRBJ1-5
CDR3nt: TGTGCCACCAGCAGATCAGGGGAAGGCTACACCTTC; CDR3aa: CATSRSGEGYTF; d_gene: .; abundance: .; v_gene: TRBV15; j_gene: TRBJ1-2
CDR3nt: TGTGCCAGCAGTGGACCTCGAGGCACTGAAGCTTTCTTT; CDR3aa: CASSGPRGTEAFF; d_gene: .; abundance: .; v_gene: TRBV2; j_gene: TRBJ1-1
CDR3nt: TGTGCCAGCAGTGAATTGAGGGGACAGGGCGAAAAACTGTTTTTT; CDR3aa: CASSELRGQGEKLFF; d_gene: TRBD1; abundance: .; v_gene: TRBV6-1; j_gene: TRBJ1-4
CDR3nt: TGTGCCAGCAGCCAGGGCAGGGGGCGAGGTGGCTATGGCTACACCTTC; CDR3aa: CASSQGRGRGGYGYTF; d_gene: TRBD1; abundance: .; v_gene: TRBV4-2; j_gene: TRBJ1-2
CDR3nt: TGTGCCAGCAGAGAGCGGTCGGAAGGTGTGGGCTACACCTTC; CDR3aa: CASRERSEGVGYTF; d_gene: .; abundance: .; v_gene: TRBV27; j_gene: TRBJ1-2
CDR3nt: TGTGCCAGCAGTTTATCCTGGACAGGGACTCACAATGAGCAGTTCTTC; CDR3aa: CASSLSWTGTHNEQFF; d_gene: TRBD1; abundance: .; v_gene: TRBV27; j_gene: TRBJ2-1
CDR3nt: TGTGCCAGCAGCCCCAGCGCCGGGGGAGGGACTGAAGCTTTCTTT; CDR3aa: CASSPSAGGGTEAFF; d_gene: .; abundance: .; v_gene: TRBV11-3; j_gene: TRBJ1-1
CDR3nt: TGCAGCGTCTCCAAGACAGGGTCAGAGACCCAGTACTTC; CDR3aa: CSVSKTGSETQYF; d_gene: TRBD1; abundance: .; v_gene: TRBV29-1; j_gene: TRBJ2-5
CDR3nt: TGTGCCAGCAGCTTCCATAGCAATCAGCCCCAGCATTTT; CDR3aa: CASSFHSNQPQHF; d_gene: .; abundance: .; v_gene: TRBV5-5; j_gene: TRBJ1-5
CDR3nt: TGTGCCAGCAGTTACTCCAGGGGGCGAAGGGACACTGAAGCTTTCTTT; CDR3aa: CASSYSRGRRDTEAFF; d_gene: TRBD1; abundance: .; v_gene: TRBV6-5; j_gene: TRBJ1-1
CDR3nt: TGTGCCAGCAGCTTAGTTTCCGCTGAAGCTTTCTTT; CDR3aa: CASSLVSAEAFF; d_gene: .; abundance: .; v_gene: TRBV7-8; j_gene: TRBJ1-1
CDR3nt: TGTGCCAGCAGCATCGCCGGGACAGACCAAGAGACCCAGTACTTC; CDR3aa: CASSIAGTDQETQYF; d_gene: TRBD1; abundance: .; v_gene: TRBV11-2; j_gene: TRBJ2-5
CDR3nt: TGTGCCAGCAGTTTCCGAGACAATGAGCAGTTCTTC; CDR3aa: CASSFRDNEQFF; d_gene: .; abundance: .; v_gene: TRBV6-5; j_gene: TRBJ2-1
CDR3nt: TGTGCCAGCAGCGCCTTGACAGGGCAGGGGACCCAGTACTTC; CDR3aa: CASSALTGQGTQYF; d_gene: TRBD1; abundance: .; v_gene: TRBV11-2; j_gene: TRBJ2-5
CDR3nt: TGTGCCAGCAGCGTAGGACTAGTAAGCACAGATACGCAGTATTTT; CDR3aa: CASSVGLVSTDTQYF; d_gene: .; abundance: .; v_gene: TRBV9; j_gene: TRBJ2-3
CDR3nt: TGTGCCAGCAGTCAAGGACAGCAATACTCCTACGAGCAGTACTTC; CDR3aa: CASSQGQQYSYEQYF; d_gene: .; abundance: .; v_gene: TRBV28; j_gene: TRBJ2-7
CDR3nt: TGTGCCAGCAGTCAGGGAGGTATTGGAATAGAGACCCAGTACTTC; CDR3aa: CASSQGGIGIETQYF; d_gene: .; abundance: .; v_gene: TRBV6-5; j_gene: TRBJ2-5
CDR3nt: TGTGCCAGCACCCAACCGGGACTAGCGGCTTTTAATGAGCAGTTCTTC; CDR3aa: CASTQPGLAAFNEQFF; d_gene: TRBD2; abundance: .; v_gene: TRBV5-4; j_gene: TRBJ2-1
CDR3nt: TGTGCCAGCAGTTACAACAGTGTCTACGAGCAGTACTTC; CDR3aa: CASSYNSVYEQYF; d_gene: .; abundance: .; v_gene: TRBV6-6; j_gene: TRBJ2-7
CDR3nt: TGTGCCAGCAGCTCACAGGGGAATGAGCAGTTCTTC; CDR3aa: CASSSQGNEQFF; d_gene: TRBD1; abundance: .; v_gene: TRBV11-2; j_gene: TRBJ2-1
CDR3nt: TGTGCGGAAGGGGGCGGGGACCGTACCTACGGGCAGTACTTC; CDR3aa: CAEGGGDRTYGQYF; d_gene: .; abundance: .; v_gene: TRBV9; j_gene: TRBJ2-7
CDR3nt: TGTGCCAGCAGGAGACTAGCGGGAGAGCTCTTGGGCGAGCAGTACTTC; CDR3aa: CASRRLAGELLGEQYF; d_gene: TRBD2; abundance: .; v_gene: TRBV5-6; j_gene: TRBJ2-7
CDR3nt: TGTGCCAGCAGCCTGGGACTAGCGGGAGGCATCCCCTACAATGAGCAGTTCTTC; CDR3aa: CASSLGLAGGIPYNEQFF; d_gene: TRBD2; abundance: .; v_gene: TRBV4-2; j_gene: TRBJ2-1
CDR3nt: TGTGCCAGCAATCTCAGGGGTCTGCTCACAGATACGCAGTATTTT; CDR3aa: CASNLRGLLTDTQYF; d_gene: .; abundance: .; v_gene: TRBV7-8; j_gene: TRBJ2-3
CDR3nt: TGCGCCAGCAGCTTGGCGGGAGGGAGCTACGAGCAGTACTTC; CDR3aa: CASSLAGGSYEQYF; d_gene: TRBD2; abundance: .; v_gene: TRBV5-1; j_gene: TRBJ2-7
CDR3nt: TGTGCTAGTGGTTTGGGGGGGACATACACCGGGGAGCTGTTTTTT; CDR3aa: CASGLGGTYTGELFF; d_gene: .; abundance: .; v_gene: TRBV12-5; j_gene: TRBJ2-2